A selection of T cell receptor beta chains follows, all from one sample in a study of OX40 agonist ivuxolimab in advanced cancers. Sequenced by immunoSEQ multiplex PCR; TCRdb stores in-frame clones only, minus some. The sample yields around 92,000 clones, approximately 94% seen once. This material consisted of CD4+ or CD8+ T cells sorted from blood, taken in a trial of the OX40 agonist ivuxolimab. All receptors come from an adult with an advanced solid tumor such as melanoma, head and neck, liver or kidney cancer. Both conserved end residues are part of each CDR3. The D gene is left open where the match is weak. The size of a clone is reported for some rows only, either as once, few or many, or as a class for expanded clones.

cdr3_nt cdr3_aa j_call d_call clone_size v_call
TGTGCCAGCAGTGACCCGGGACAGATAACCTACGAGCAGTACTTC CASSDPGQITYEQYF TRBJ2-7 TRBD1 . TRBV6-1
TGCGCCAGCAGCCCGGGACACCGCACCGGGGAGCTGTTTTTT CASSPGHRTGELFF TRBJ2-2 . . TRBV5-1
TGTGCCACCAGCAGGGCCGGAGTGGTCAAAAACATTCAGTACTTC CATSRAGVVKNIQYF TRBJ2-4 . . TRBV15
TGTGCCAGCAGTTTGGTTGATGCGGGCACTGAAGCTTTCTTT CASSLVDAGTEAFF TRBJ1-1 . . TRBV28
TGTGCCAGCAGATCCATCGGGGCCGGAGATACGCAGTATTTT CASRSIGAGDTQYF TRBJ2-3 . . TRBV6-5
TGTGCCTGGAGTGCTGGGGGAGAGACCCAGTACTTC CAWSAGGETQYF TRBJ2-5 . . TRBV30
TGCGCCAGCAGCCAAGATCCCACCTACGAGCAGTACTTC CASSQDPTYEQYF TRBJ2-7 . . TRBV4-3
TGTGCCAGCAGTGAAAGTAGCGGGAGAGGCGAGACCCAGTACTTC CASSESSGRGETQYF TRBJ2-5 TRBD2 . TRBV6-1
TGTGCCAGCAGCGTAGAGGACAGGGGAGTTTCCAATGAGCAGTTCTTC CASSVEDRGVSNEQFF TRBJ2-1 TRBD1 once TRBV9
TGTGCCAGCAGCTTAGAGTTTTGGACTAGCGGGTCCGAGCAGTACTTC CASSLEFWTSGSEQYF TRBJ2-7 TRBD2 . TRBV11-2
TGCGCCAGCAGCTTGACACAGCTGGCGAACACTGAAGCTTTCTTT CASSLTQLANTEAFF TRBJ1-1 . . TRBV5-1
TGTGCCAGCAGTCAACCGGGACAAAACACTGAAGCTTTCTTT CASSQPGQNTEAFF TRBJ1-1 . . TRBV5-6
TGTGCTAGTGGTTTCCCAACGACTAGCGGGGCCCTCAACTACAATGAGCAGTTCTTC CASGFPTTSGALNYNEQFF TRBJ2-1 TRBD2 . TRBV12-5
TGTGCCACCAGGTTAGACAGGGCCCAAGAGACCCAGTACTTC CATRLDRAQETQYF TRBJ2-5 TRBD1 . TRBV15
TGTGCCAGCAGCTTAACCGGGACTAGCGGCTTCAATGAGCAGTTCTTC CASSLTGTSGFNEQFF TRBJ2-1 TRBD2 . TRBV5-5
TGTGCCAGCCAAAGAGTGGGACAGGGGAACGGGGAGCTGTTTTTT CASQRVGQGNGELFF TRBJ2-2 TRBD1 once TRBV6-1
TGTGCCTGCCGGGACGGGGATAATGAAAAACTGTTTTTT CACRDGDNEKLFF TRBJ1-4 . . TRBV6-6
TGCGCCAGCAGTCAAAAGGATGGTGGGAGCGAGCAGTACTTC CASSQKDGGSEQYF TRBJ2-7 . . TRBV4-3
TGTGCCACCGCCACCAGGGGGGCCAGCAGTTTAATGTATGGGGCGGGTGCGGACTACACCTTC CATATRGASSLMYGAGADYTF TRBJ1-2 TRBD1 . TRBV27
TGTGCCAGCAGGCCAGGGAGGGATGGGGTCACTGAAGCTTTCTTT CASRPGRDGVTEAFF TRBJ1-1 . . TRBV2
TGCGCCAGCAGCTTGAGGGGAACCTCTGGGGCCAACGTCCTGACTTTC CASSLRGTSGANVLTF TRBJ2-6 . . TRBV5-1
TGTGCCAGCAGCCGAGGGAATTCCGAGCAGTACTTC CASSRGNSEQYF TRBJ2-7 . . TRBV5-4
TGTGCCAGCAGGGGAGGACAGGGTTCCTACGAGCAGTACTTC CASRGGQGSYEQYF TRBJ2-7 TRBD1 once TRBV5-4
TGTGCCAGCAGCTTAGCGGTCCAAGGGTACGAGCAGTACTTC CASSLAVQGYEQYF TRBJ2-7 . . TRBV7-6
TGTGCCAGCAGCTTTAAGGCGGCGGGGCGGAACACTGAAGCTTTCTTT CASSFKAAGRNTEAFF TRBJ1-1 . once TRBV5-8
TGTGCCAGCAGCTTAGGTTGGGGGGACAAGTCCTACGAGCAGTACTTC CASSLGWGDKSYEQYF TRBJ2-7 . . TRBV11-3
TGTGCCAGCAGCCACAGGGTCAATGAGCAGTTCTTC CASSHRVNEQFF TRBJ2-1 . . TRBV11-3
TGTGCCAGCAGTGAAAGATTGTTAGCGGGGGGGATCGCGTACGAGCAGTACTTC CASSERLLAGGIAYEQYF TRBJ2-7 TRBD2 . TRBV6-1
TGTGCCAGCAGCCCCTCTGGGCGGGGGGCCACTTACAATGAGCAGTTCTTC CASSPSGRGATYNEQFF TRBJ2-1 TRBD2 . TRBV14
TGTGCCAGTAGGATTACAGGTGGGGGCAATCAGCCCCAGCATTTT CASRITGGGNQPQHF TRBJ1-5 . . TRBV19
TGTGCCAGTAGTAACACAGCTCAAAATGAAAAACTGTTTTTT CASSNTAQNEKLFF TRBJ1-4 . . TRBV19
TGTGCCAGCGGATTGGACAGGGGGGCCGACACTGAAGCTTTCTTT CASGLDRGADTEAFF TRBJ1-1 . . TRBV21-1
TGCAGCGTTGGTTCCCGACAGGGGTCTTGGACTAGCGCGGTTATCTACAATGAGCAGTTCTTC CSVGSRQGSWTSAVIYNEQFF TRBJ2-1 . . TRBV29-1
TGTGCTAGTGGTTTGGGTTCTAGCGTCGGCTCCTACAATGAGCAGTTCTTC CASGLGSSVGSYNEQFF TRBJ2-1 . . TRBV12-5
TGTGCCAGCAGTTACTCGCGGGGGGCCGCATACGAGCAGTACTTC CASSYSRGAAYEQYF TRBJ2-7 TRBD2 . TRBV6-6
TGTGCCAGCAGCTGGAGCAGGGGTTTGAATGAGCAGTTCTTC CASSWSRGLNEQFF TRBJ2-1 . . TRBV7-9
TGTGCCAGCAGTTACAGGTCAACCGGACGGTATGGCTACACCTTC CASSYRSTGRYGYTF TRBJ1-2 . . TRBV6-6
TGTGCCAGCAGCCCGGACAGACCGAACACCGGGGAGCTGTTTTTT CASSPDRPNTGELFF TRBJ2-2 . . TRBV5-4
TGCGCCAGCAGCCAAGATCGCAGGGGGTTAAATGAAAAACTGTTTTTT CASSQDRRGLNEKLFF TRBJ1-4 TRBD1 once TRBV4-3
TGTGCCAGTGGACAGGGCGGAACAAGGAACTATGGCTACACCTTC CASGQGGTRNYGYTF TRBJ1-2 TRBD1 . TRBV28
TGTGCCAGCAGTACATTTGACCGAAATCAGCCCCAGCATTTT CASSTFDRNQPQHF TRBJ1-5 . . TRBV6-1
TGTGCCAGCAGCATCGCCGCGGACAGGCAAGTCACAGATACGCAGTATTTT CASSIAADRQVTDTQYF TRBJ2-3 TRBD1 few TRBV4-2
TGTGCCACCACGGCCCTTAACCCTGAAAAACTGTTTTTT CATTALNPEKLFF TRBJ1-4 . . TRBV6-1
TGTGCCAGCAGCTTAGATCGGCCTAGCGGGGGGCCTCCGTACTTC CASSLDRPSGGPPYF TRBJ2-5 TRBD2 . TRBV11-2
TGTGCCAGCTCACCACCCCCTGGGTCAGTCTATGGCTACACCTTC CASSPPPGSVYGYTF TRBJ1-2 . . TRBV18